This T cell receptor (beta chain) was profiled in a study of T cell repertoires in cytomegalovirus infection. Overall study: Newly reported HLA-C-restricted and thoroughly characterized HLA-B-restricted CMV epitopes were employed. Indications came from public TCR beta signatures; they pointed to CMV infection and to a matching HLA type.

TCRdb fed the reads into MiXCR, producing one record per CDR3 protein. Here the sample spans 700,000 to 900,000 distinct CDR3 sequences, approximately 32% being singletons. Study conclusions and caveats: The ex vivo response was dominated by HLA-C-restricted CMV-specific TCR beta clonotypes. People with CMV and the relevant HLA were identified by cumulative public TCR beta family frequency.

Germline CDR1 and CDR2: SQVTM and ANQGSEA. The CDR3 runs to 15 residues. Deletions cut 6 bases from V and 4 bases from J, with 22 bases between. On this clonotype: No antigen is known for it.

This specimen consisted of cultured CD8+ T cells from PBMCs, obtained from culture after CMV antigen stimulation. This chain connects TRBV29-1 to TRBJ2-7, with TRBD1 as a possible D gene (6 bases). This TCR came from a human donor in good health (CMV status not recorded). Some clones in this sample may be carry-over from other donors' samples. CDR3 nucleotides: TGCAGCGTACTTACCACCGGGACACCCCTTTACGAGCAGTACTTC. It is translated as CSVLTTGTPLYEQYF.